Following are 4 T cell receptor beta chains from one sample sequenced in a study of blood T cell repertoires in COVID-19. Here immunoSEQ multiplex PCR was the method, and the copy in TCRdb shows in-frame clones only, minus some. The sample shows more than 150,000 clones, 90% of them seen only once. Source material: peripheral blood. These TCRs come from a man aged 45-65 years with acute or convalescent COVID-19.

The chain joins TRBV20-1 to TRBJ2-7; 14 bases are shared with TRBD2. Germline CDR1 and CDR2: DFQATT and SNEGSKA (reference sequence). The CDR3 runs to 16 residues. Trimming removed 3 bases from V and 2 bases from J; junction bases left unmatched: 6. The CDR3 is CSASGLAGGRAYEQYF. The DNA for the CDR3 is TGCAGTGCTAGTGGACTAGCGGGAGGTCGGGCCTACGAGCAGTACTTC.

Here the CDR3 DNA reads TGTGCCAGCAGCCACCGACTAGCGGGAGGGACGGATACGCAGTATTTT. Its protein product is CASSHRLAGGTDTQYF. This chain uses TRBV7-6 with TRBJ2-3, with 14 bases matching TRBD2. The germline V gene encodes CDR1 SGHVS and CDR2 FNYEAQ. The V and J ends lost 5 bases and 6 bases, in that order; junction bases with no gene match: 7. This CDR3 is built from 16 residues.

This chain joins TRBV7-2 and TRBJ2-1; D call uncertain. The CDR3 spans 14 residues. CDR1 is SGHTA, CDR2 FQGNSA, per germline. V was shortened by 1 base and J by 8 bases, with 12 bases between the two germline ends. The CDR3 here is CASSLGLRGDEQFF. CDR3 sequence (DNA): TGTGCCAGCAGCTTAGGTCTTAGAGGAGATGAGCAGTTCTTC.

This chain uses TRBV30 with TRBJ1-5, with D possibly matching TRBD1 (5 bases). Germline-derived CDR1 and CDR2 are GTSNPN and SVGIG (reference sequence). The V gene lost 4 bases and the J gene lost 4 bases, with 8 bases spanning the gap. The CDR3 loop spans 12 amino acids. CDR3 coding DNA: TGTGCCTGGACCAGGGATAATCAGCCCCAGCATTTT. This encodes CAWTRDNQPQHF.